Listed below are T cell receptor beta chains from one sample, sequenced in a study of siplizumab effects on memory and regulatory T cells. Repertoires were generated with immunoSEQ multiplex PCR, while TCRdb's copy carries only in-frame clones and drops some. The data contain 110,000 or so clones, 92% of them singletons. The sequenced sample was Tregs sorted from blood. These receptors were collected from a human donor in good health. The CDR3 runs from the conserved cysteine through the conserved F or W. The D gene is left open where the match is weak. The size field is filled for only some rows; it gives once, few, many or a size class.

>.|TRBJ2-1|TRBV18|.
TGTGCCAGCTCACCATGGGGTGAGCAGTTCTTC
CASSPWGEQFF
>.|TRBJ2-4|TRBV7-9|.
TGTGCCAGCAGCCCCCGGATGGCAGGGGAAAACATTCAGTACTTC
CASSPRMAGENIQYF
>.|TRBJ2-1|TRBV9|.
TGTGCCAGCAGCGGGACACTATACAATGAGCAGTTCTTC
CASSGTLYNEQFF
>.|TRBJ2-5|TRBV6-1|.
TGTGCCAGCACCCTCCCTCCCGGGGGAGAGACCCAGTACTTC
CASTLPPGGETQYF
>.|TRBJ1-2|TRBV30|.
TGTGCCTGGAGTGTCGCGGGGAAGAGAAGTGGCTACACCTTC
CAWSVAGKRSGYTF
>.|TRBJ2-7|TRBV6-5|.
TGTGCCAGCAGTTATTCATCATTGGGGGAGAACGAGCAGTACTTC
CASSYSSLGENEQYF
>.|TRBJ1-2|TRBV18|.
TGTGCCAGCTCACCACGGGAGGACAGATACCCCTATAACTATGGCTACACCTTC
CASSPREDRYPYNYGYTF
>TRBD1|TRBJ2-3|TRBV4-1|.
TGCGCCACGAGCTCGAGGGACAGGGATAGTTCTACGCAGTATTTT
CATSSRDRDSSTQYF
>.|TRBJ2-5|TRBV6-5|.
TGTGCCAGCAGTGGGGGAAACCAAGAGACCCAGTACTTC
CASSGGNQETQYF
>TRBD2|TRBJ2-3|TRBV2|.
TGTGCCAGCAGTGAAGCGCGCGGGGGGGCCTGGACAGATACGCAGTATTTT
CASSEARGGAWTDTQYF
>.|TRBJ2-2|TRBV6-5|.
TGTGCCAGCAGTTACTCGCCCAGAAACACCGGGGAGCTGTTTTTT
CASSYSPRNTGELFF
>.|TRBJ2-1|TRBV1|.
TGCACCAGCAGCCAAGTACCCCTCCAGCGGGGGAGCTACAATGAGCAGTTCTTC
CTSSQVPLQRGSYNEQFF
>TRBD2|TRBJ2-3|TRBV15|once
TGTGCCACCAGCAGACGACTAGCGGAAGGCTGGGATAGCACAGATACGCAGTATTTT
CATSRRLAEGWDSTDTQYF
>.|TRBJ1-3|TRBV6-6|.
TGTGCCAGCAGTCCCCTCCTTTACGGCTCTGGAAACACCATATATTTT
CASSPLLYGSGNTIYF
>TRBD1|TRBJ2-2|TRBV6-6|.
TGTGCCAGCAGTGACGGACAGGGGACCACCGGGGAGCTGTTTTTT
CASSDGQGTTGELFF
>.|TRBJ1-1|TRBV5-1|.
TGCGCCAGCAGCTTGGATGCGTTCCTGGACACTGAAGCTTTCTTT
CASSLDAFLDTEAFF
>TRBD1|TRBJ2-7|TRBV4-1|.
TGCGCCAGCAGCCAAGCGGGAATTACCGGGACAGGGGGCTACGAGCAGTACTTC
CASSQAGITGTGGYEQYF
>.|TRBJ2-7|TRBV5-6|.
TGTGCCAGCAGCTTGGGCCTCTACGAGCAGTACTTC
CASSLGLYEQYF
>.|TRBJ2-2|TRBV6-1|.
TGTGCCAGCAGTGGAGAGGGCGGGATTCGGCTGTTTTTT
CASSGEGGIRLFF
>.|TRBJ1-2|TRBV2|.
TGTGCCAGCACTGACCCCTCGGGTTTCGGCAGGGGATCCTATGACTACACCTTC
CASTDPSGFGRGSYDYTF
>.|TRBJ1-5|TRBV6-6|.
TGTGCCAGCAGAGACGGACGTGATAGCAATCAGCCCCAGCATTTT
CASRDGRDSNQPQHF
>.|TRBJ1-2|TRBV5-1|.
TGCGCCAGCAGCTCCCTCCCACAAGCATTCTATGGCTACACCTTC
CASSSLPQAFYGYTF
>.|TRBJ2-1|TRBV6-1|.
TGTGCCAGCAGTGCTTTACGGGCAGCCGAATACAATGAGCAGTTCTTC
CASSALRAAEYNEQFF
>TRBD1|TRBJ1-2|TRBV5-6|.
TGTGCCAGCAGCCACCCAGGGGGCGCGATATATGGCTACACCTTC
CASSHPGGAIYGYTF
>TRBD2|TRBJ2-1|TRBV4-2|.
TGTGCCAGCAGCCAGCCCGGGACTAGCGACTACAATGAGCAGTTCTTC
CASSQPGTSDYNEQFF
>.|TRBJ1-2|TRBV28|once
TGTGCCAGCAGGCAACAGGGTTCTAACTATGGCTACACCTTC
CASRQQGSNYGYTF
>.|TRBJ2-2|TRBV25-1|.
TGTGCCAGCAGTGTAGTGTTCCGCACCGGGGAGCTGTTTTTT
CASSVVFRTGELFF
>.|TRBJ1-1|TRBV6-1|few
TGTGCCAGCAGTGAATTTAGGGGGGGGATGAACACTGAAGCTTTCTTT
CASSEFRGGMNTEAFF
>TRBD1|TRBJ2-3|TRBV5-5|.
TGTGCCAGCAGCTTGAGGCATGGACAGAGACAGGGGTCAGATACGCAGTATTTT
CASSLRHGQRQGSDTQYF
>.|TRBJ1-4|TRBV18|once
TGTGCCAGCTCACCTTTCCGGGGAAGGGTTGAAAAACTGTTTTTT
CASSPFRGRVEKLFF
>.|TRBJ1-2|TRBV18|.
TGTGCCAGCTCACCACGCCGGACAGCAGATGGCTACACCTTC
CASSPRRTADGYTF
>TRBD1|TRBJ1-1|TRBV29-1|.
TGCAGCGTTGGGACAGGGTCATTCGCTGAAGCTTTCTTT
CSVGTGSFAEAFF
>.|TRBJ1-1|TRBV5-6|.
TGTGCCAGCAGCTTGGTCGGCGGATTGAACACTGAAGCTTTCTTT
CASSLVGGLNTEAFF
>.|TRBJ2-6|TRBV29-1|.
TGCAGCGTTGAAGTACAGGAGAGCTCTGGGGCCAACGTCCTGACTTTC
CSVEVQESSGANVLTF
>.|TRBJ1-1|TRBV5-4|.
TGTGCCAGCAGCTCACAGGGTGGTCCTGAAGCTTTCTTT
CASSSQGGPEAFF
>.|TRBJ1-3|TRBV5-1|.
TGCGCCAGCAGCGCCCGGGGGGGTTCTGGAAACACCATATATTTT
CASSARGGSGNTIYF
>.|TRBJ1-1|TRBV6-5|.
TGTGCCAGCAGTTACTTGGGAAGGGACACTGAAGCTTTCTTT
CASSYLGRDTEAFF
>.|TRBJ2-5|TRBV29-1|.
TGCAGCGTTGAACAAGGGGCAGGAGAGACCCAGTACTTC
CSVEQGAGETQYF
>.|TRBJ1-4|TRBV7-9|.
TGTGCCAGCAGCTTAGCCCTCTACGAAAAACTGTTTTTT
CASSLALYEKLFF
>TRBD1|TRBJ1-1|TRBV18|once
TGTGCCAGCTCACAGCCGGGACAGGGGAGGAACACTGAAGCTTTCTTT
CASSQPGQGRNTEAFF
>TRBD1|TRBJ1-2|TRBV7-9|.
TGTGCCAGCAGCACCCCGGGACAGACCAATGGCTACACCTTC
CASSTPGQTNGYTF
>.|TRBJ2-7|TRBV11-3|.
TGTGCCAGCAGCCCCCGTTCTCTCGGGGAGCAGTACTTC
CASSPRSLGEQYF
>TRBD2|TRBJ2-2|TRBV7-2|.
TGTGCCAGCAGCTTAGTCCCTAGCGGGTTTACCACCGGGGAGCTGTTTTTT
CASSLVPSGFTTGELFF
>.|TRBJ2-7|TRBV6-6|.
TGTGCCAGCAGTCGACAGCCTGGCCGCTACGAGCAGTACTTC
CASSRQPGRYEQYF
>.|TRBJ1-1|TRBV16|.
TGTGCCAGCAGCCAATTGGTGGGGGGGACTGAAGCTTTCTTT
CASSQLVGGTEAFF
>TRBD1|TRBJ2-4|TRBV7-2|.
TGTGCCAGCAGCCCGACAGGGGGTCTTAACATTCAGTACTTC
CASSPTGGLNIQYF
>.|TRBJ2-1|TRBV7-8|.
TGTGCCAGCAGCCTCGGTGGGCCCGGCAATGAGCAGTTCTTC
CASSLGGPGNEQFF
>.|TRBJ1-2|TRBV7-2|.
TGTGCCAGCAGCTCCCAAACAGGGTTTGGCTACACCTTC
CASSSQTGFGYTF
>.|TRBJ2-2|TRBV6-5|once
TGTGCCAGCAGTACCCTCTACACCGGGGAGCTGTTTTTT
CASSTLYTGELFF
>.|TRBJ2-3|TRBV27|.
TGTGCCAGCAGTGGTTATACCAGCACAGATACGCAGTATTTT
CASSGYTSTDTQYF